These T cell receptor beta chains were read from a single sample in a study of blood T cell repertoires in COVID-19. Sequenced by immunoSEQ multiplex PCR; TCRdb stores in-frame clones only, minus some. The table records 150,000 or so clones, approximately 85% of them present only once. Sequenced sample: peripheral blood. The source is a woman aged 60-75 years with COVID-19, enrolled during active disease. CDR3s include the opening cysteine and the closing phenylalanine or tryptophan. Fields, in order: J gene, V gene, clone size, D gene, CDR3 DNA, CDR3 protein. The D gene is left open where the match is weak. Expanded clones are given a class, and other clones once, few, many or no size at all.

TRBJ2-7 | TRBV24-1 | . | . | TGTGCCACCAGTGATGCGATGCGCCAAATCTACGAGCAGTACTTC | CATSDAMRQIYEQYF
TRBJ1-5 | TRBV6-5 | . | . | TGTGCCAGCAGTTACCAGGGTCCTTATAGCAATCAGCCCCAGCATTTT | CASSYQGPYSNQPQHF
TRBJ1-2 | TRBV6-1 | . | TRBD1 | TGTGCCAGCAGTGAGGGACAGGGTGACTATGGCTACACCTTC | CASSEGQGDYGYTF
TRBJ1-1 | TRBV18 | once | . | TGTGCCAGCTCACCAGGGGCCGGGGGGAACACTGAAGCTTTCTTT | CASSPGAGGNTEAFF
TRBJ2-1 | TRBV7-2 | . | TRBD2 | TGTGCCAGCAGCTTGTTAGCGGGTTGGGGGAATGAGCAGTTCTTC | CASSLLAGWGNEQFF
TRBJ2-1 | TRBV25-1 | . | . | TGTGCCAGCAGTGACCCGGGACAAAACAATGAGCAGTTCTTC | CASSDPGQNNEQFF
TRBJ2-5 | TRBV5-6 | . | . | TGTGCCAGCAGCTTGGAGGGGGAGCAACAAGAGACCCAGTACTTC | CASSLEGEQQETQYF
TRBJ1-2 | TRBV6-5 | . | TRBD1 | TGTGCCAGCACCTTGACAGGGAACTATGGCTACACCTTC | CASTLTGNYGYTF
TRBJ2-5 | TRBV6-2/TRBV6-3 | . | TRBD2 | TGTGCCAGCAGTTACTCTGGCGGGGGAGGGCGGACCCAGTACTTC | CASSYSGGGGRTQYF
TRBJ2-6 | TRBV28 | . | TRBD1 | TGTGCCAGCAGCTCGGACAGGGACGACCCGTCTGGGGCCAACGTCCTGACTTTC | CASSSDRDDPSGANVLTF
TRBJ1-5 | TRBV19 | . | . | TGTGCCAGTAGTACGTCCAGGGCCAATCAGCCCCAGCATTTT | CASSTSRANQPQHF
TRBJ2-1 | TRBV6-1 | . | TRBD1 | TGTGCCAGCAGTGGACCCGGACAGGGGCCCTTTGCGTCCTACAATGAGCAGTTCTTC | CASSGPGQGPFASYNEQFF
TRBJ2-1 | TRBV7-2 | . | TRBD2 | TGTGCCAGCAGCCTAGGACTAGCGCAAATCAATGAGCAGTTCTTC | CASSLGLAQINEQFF
TRBJ1-3 | TRBV15 | . | TRBD1 | TGTGCCACCAGCAGAGGCGGGACAGGGTCGAAGGTGGAGAATTTT | CATSRGGTGSKVENF
TRBJ1-1 | TRBV5-5 | . | TRBD1 | TGTGCCAGCAGCTTGGTTGGACAGGCTTCTGAAGCTTTCTTT | CASSLVGQASEAFF
TRBJ2-1 | TRBV11-2 | . | TRBD1 | TGTGCCAGCAGCCCGGACAGGGCGTGGGACTCCTACAATGAGCAGTTCTTC | CASSPDRAWDSYNEQFF
TRBJ1-2 | TRBV7-9 | once | . | TGTGCCAGCAGCTCCTTATTGGGGCCTAACTATGGCTACACCTTC | CASSSLLGPNYGYTF
TRBJ2-5 | TRBV11-2 | . | . | TGTGCCAGCAGCTTAGTTAGCCGGGAGACCCAGTACTTC | CASSLVSRETQYF
TRBJ2-7 | TRBV7-2 | . | TRBD2 | TGTGCCAGCAGCTTATCAGGGCGGGAGGGCTCCGAGCAGTACTTC | CASSLSGREGSEQYF
TRBJ1-1 | TRBV19 | . | TRBD1 | TGTGCCAGTAGTATAGGGACAGGGGAGGGTGAAGCTTTCTTT | CASSIGTGEGEAFF
TRBJ1-3 | TRBV11-2 | . | . | TGTGCCAGCAGCTTATTACGGGGGGCTCGAGGAAACACCATATATTTT | CASSLLRGARGNTIYF
TRBJ1-2 | TRBV30 | . | TRBD1 | TGTGCCTGGAGTGGGACAGGGTTTGGCTACACCTTC | CAWSGTGFGYTF
TRBJ2-3 | TRBV11-3 | . | TRBD2 | TGTGCCAGCAGCTTAACTAGCGGAGGCACAGATACGCAGTATTTT | CASSLTSGGTDTQYF
TRBJ2-5 | TRBV4-1 | . | . | TGCGCCAGCAGCCAAGATAGCAGGAGGGCCCAAGAGACCCAGTACTTC | CASSQDSRRAQETQYF
TRBJ1-2 | TRBV5-5 | . | . | TGTGCCAGCAGCTTGAGCGGGGGCCTTAACTATGGCTACACCTTC | CASSLSGGLNYGYTF
TRBJ2-7 | TRBV6-5 | . | . | TGTGCCAGCAGCGATATAGCGGTTGCCTACGAGCAGTACTTC | CASSDIAVAYEQYF
TRBJ1-2 | TRBV3-1/TRBV3-2 | . | . | TGTGCCAGCAGCCAAGATTCAACAGCCTATGGCTACACCTTC | CASSQDSTAYGYTF
TRBJ1-6 | TRBV7-8 | . | . | TGTGCCAGCAGCTCAAATTCGGGGGACTTACTCCTCCACTTT | CASSSNSGDLLLHF
TRBJ2-3 | TRBV7-2 | . | . | TGTGCCAGCAGCTCTTTAGCTGGCGCGCAGTATTTT | CASSSLAGAQYF
TRBJ2-7 | TRBV7-9 | . | . | TGTGCCAGCACCGCGGAGTGGACCGGAGGGGAGCAGTACTTC | CASTAEWTGGEQYF
TRBJ1-2 | TRBV27 | . | TRBD1 | TGTGCCAGCAGTACGACAGGGGCTTGGAGGGACTATGGCTACACCTTC | CASSTTGAWRDYGYTF
TRBJ2-7 | TRBV29-1 | once | TRBD2 | TGCAGCGTTGAAACCCAGCGGGGTTACTACGAGCAGTACTTC | CSVETQRGYYEQYF
TRBJ1-1 | TRBV4-2 | . | . | TGTGCCAGCAGCCAAGTTTATCAGTCCATGAACACTGAAGCTTTCTTT | CASSQVYQSMNTEAFF
TRBJ2-7 | TRBV29-1 | . | TRBD1 | TGCAGCGTCGCCCAGTGGGACAGGGGCGGGGAGCAGTACTTC | CSVAQWDRGGEQYF
TRBJ2-1 | TRBV7-6 | . | TRBD2 | TGTGCCAGCAGCTTACAAGCCGGGCTAGCGGGGGAAACCCACAATGAGCAGTTCTTC | CASSLQAGLAGETHNEQFF
TRBJ2-5 | TRBV4-2 | . | TRBD2 | TGTGCCAGCAGCCAAACCCCGGGGGGGGAGACCCAGTACTTC | CASSQTPGGETQYF
TRBJ2-7 | TRBV30 | . | . | TGTGCCTGGACAGATTTCTACGAGCAGTACTTC | CAWTDFYEQYF
TRBJ1-1 | TRBV7-2 | . | TRBD1 | TGTGCCAGCAGCCGGACAGGGGGCGTGAACACTGAAGCTTTCTTT | CASSRTGGVNTEAFF
TRBJ1-5 | TRBV5-4 | . | . | TGTGCCAGCAGCTTGGGGCCGGGGATTGGAGGTCAGCCCCAGCATTTT | CASSLGPGIGGQPQHF
TRBJ1-1 | TRBV19 | . | . | TGTGCCAGTATGGAGGGAGTCACTGAAGCTTTCTTT | CASMEGVTEAFF
TRBJ2-5 | TRBV5-6 | . | . | TGTGCCAGCAGCTTCCGACTATCCCACGAACAGACCCAGTACTTC | CASSFRLSHEQTQYF
TRBJ2-5 | TRBV7-9 | . | TRBD1 | TGTGCCAGCAGCTCGGTAGGGACAGGGGGCAGAGAGACCCAGTACTTC | CASSSVGTGGRETQYF
TRBJ2-5 | TRBV25-1 | . | TRBD2 | TGTGCCAGCAGTTTAGCGGGGGGGCTATGGGAGACCCAGTACTTC | CASSLAGGLWETQYF
TRBJ1-2 | TRBV7-9 | once | . | TGTGCCAGCAGCTTTGAGGACTATGGCTACACCTTC | CASSFEDYGYTF
TRBJ1-1 | TRBV5-4 | . | TRBD1 | TGTGCCAGCAGCCGAAGCCCTACAGGGGGCCCCGTCGGTAACACTGAAGCTTTCTTT | CASSRSPTGGPVGNTEAFF
TRBJ1-2 | TRBV7-9 | once | . | TGTGCCAGCAGCTTAGCTTTTTTGGACAAATATGGCTACACCTTC | CASSLAFLDKYGYTF
TRBJ1-5 | TRBV6-6 | . | . | TGTGCCAGCCCTCGACAGGTCAGGCCCCAGCATTTT | CASPRQVRPQHF
TRBJ1-3 | TRBV4-1 | . | TRBD1 | TGCGCCAGCAGCCCAACAGGGGGCTCTGGAAACACCATATATTTT | CASSPTGGSGNTIYF
TRBJ1-1 | TRBV27 | few | TRBD1 | TGTGCCAGCAGTCCAAGCAAGAAGGGGGCGAGGACTGAAGCTTTCTTT | CASSPSKKGARTEAFF
TRBJ2-1 | TRBV19 | . | TRBD2 | TGTGCCAGTAGTATAGATCACAGCGGGGGTTCCTACAATGAGCAGTTCTTC | CASSIDHSGGSYNEQFF